A single sample is the source of the 18 T cell receptor beta chains below, sequenced in a study of T cells in Graves' hyperthyroidism and ophthalmopathy. Amplified TCR beta CDR3 regions came from RNA transcripts. Carried out on the TCR CDR3, a first-round RT-PCR used the HTBI primer set. In TCRdb, the multiplex PCR reads were re-called with MiXCR into one record per CDR3 protein. Altogether 370,000 or so distinct CDR3 sequences are present, around an eighth being singletons, with the ten largest covering around 21%. Sequencing input: blood. The receptor set was obtained from a man younger than 45 with Graves' hyperthyroidism that later progressed to Graves' ophthalmopathy.

Here the CDR3 reads CASSLPGAGSTDTQYF. CDR3 DNA: TGTGCCAGCAGCCTTCCTGGAGCGGGGAGCACAGATACGCAGTATTTT. The rearrangement links TRBV7-8 to TRBJ2-3; 7 bases match TRBD2. This CDR3 has 16 amino acids. Germline lookup yields CDR1 SGHVS and CDR2 FQNEAQ. V lost 5 bases to trimming and J lost 0 bases; unmatched junction nucleotides: 8.

This clonotype was detected a few times. This chain links TRBV7-3 with TRBJ2-2; D tentatively reads TRBD1 or TRBD2 (5 bases each). Germline loops: CDR1 SGHTA, CDR2 FQGTGA. This CDR3 region has 15 residues. Trimming shortened V by 5 bases and J by 4 bases, and 14 bases separated the two germline ends. CDR3 nucleotides: TGTGCCAGCAGCCCCTATGAGGGGCGCACCGGGGAGCTGTTTTTT. Translation gives CASSPYEGRTGELFF.

This clonotype occurred a few times. The rearrangement uses TRBV5-4 and TRBJ2-7; D possibly uses TRBD1 or TRBD2 (5 bases each). The CDR3 extends over 14 amino acids. The germline V gene has CDR1 SGHNT and CDR2 YYREEE (reference sequence). Trimming removed 4 bases from V and 1 base from J, with 12 bases in between. CDR3 in DNA: TGTGCCAGCAGCGCCGGGACGAGTTCCTACGAGCAGTACTTC. This translates into CASSAGTSSYEQYF. Full variable domain (rest looked up from reference TRBV5-4 and TRBJ2-7): ETGVTQSPTHLIKTRGQQVTLRCSSQSGHNTVSWYQQALGQGPQFIFQYYREEENGRGNFPPRFSGLQFPNYSSELNVNALELDDSALYLCASSAGTSSYEQYFGPGTRLTVT.

CDR3 sequence reads: CSARDQGLRHSPLHF. In DNA, the CDR3 is TGCAGTGCTAGAGATCAGGGGTTGAGGCATTCACCCCTCCACTTT. This chain connects TRBV20-1 to TRBJ1-6; TRBD1 is a possible D gene (6 bases). The V end was cut by 0 bases, the J end by 8 bases, with 14 bases between. Germline CDR1 DFQATT, CDR2 SNEGSKA (reference sequence). The CDR3 is made up of 15 amino acids.

The gene calls are TRBV4-1 and TRBJ1-2; 8 nucleotides line up with TRBD1. This CDR3 is 15 amino acids long. The V gene end was trimmed by 3 bases and the J gene end by 4 bases; junction bases not matched to a gene: 7. Germline CDR1 reads MGHRA; CDR2 reads YSYEKL. The CDR3 DNA reads as TGCGCCAGCAGCCAGGACCCAGGGGGCGCCTATGGCTACACCTTC. Translated, it gives CASSQDPGGAYGYTF.

Turning to this clonotype: A much larger clone is a single base away; this may be a read error. This chain links TRBV7-9 with TRBJ2-7; TRBD2 agrees at 11 bases. CDR1 and CDR2 from the germline V gene are SEHNR and FQNEAQ (reference sequence). This CDR3 is 17 amino acids long. The CDR3 coding sequence is TGTGCCAGCAGCTTACCCGTCCGGCTAGCGGGGGGCTACGAGCAGTGCTTC. Translation: CASSLPVRLAGGYEQCF.

This clonotype was picked up many times. The V and J genes are TRBV2 and TRBJ2-7, with D perhaps TRBD1 or TRBD2 (6 bases each). CDR1 and CDR2 from the germline V gene are SNHLY and FYNNEI. Trimming cost V 6 bases and J 2 bases, with 17 bases left between them. The CDR3 sequence is 15 residues long. The CDR3: CASSPRGDNPYEQYF. The DNA of the CDR3 is TGTGCCAGCAGCCCTAGGGGGGACAACCCCTACGAGCAGTACTTC.

This clonotype was detected a few times. The chain combines TRBV6-5 with TRBJ2-1; 13 nucleotides line up with TRBD2. Germline CDR1 is MNHEY and CDR2 is SVGAGI. V dropped 6 bases and J dropped 0; count of bases not matched to a gene: 11. The CDR3 extends over 19 amino acids. CDR3 in DNA: TGTGCCAGCAGCCCCTCAGGGACTAGCGGGATTCGCTCCTACAATGAGCAGTTCTTC. This codes for CASSPSGTSGIRSYNEQFF.

Comments on this clonotype: A much larger clone is a single base away; this may be a read error. The V gene is TRBV27, the J gene TRBJ2-5; D unclear. Per germline, CDR1 MNHEY and CDR2 SMNVEV (reference sequence). The length of the CDR3 is 13 residues. The V end was cut by 1 base, the J end by 5 bases, with 8 bases between. In DNA, the CDR3 is TGTGCCAGCAGTTTATTGCTTTGCGAGACCCAGTACTTC. It codes for CASSLLLCETQYF.

This clonotype has only a few counts. The chain joins TRBV4-1 to TRBJ1-2, with 7 bases that match TRBD1. The germline gives CDR1 MGHRA, CDR2 YSYEKL. The CDR3 runs to 15 residues. Trimming cost V 0 bases and J 5 bases; bases outside gene matches: 6. The CDR3 DNA sequence: TGCGCCAGCAGCCAAGATCAAGGCAGGGGGTATGGCTACACCTTC. Protein sequence: CASSQDQGRGYGYTF.

V is TRBV4-1 and J is TRBJ1-6; TRBD1 is a possible D gene (5 bases). Trimming took off 1 base at V and 8 bases at J, with 15 bases between the two ends. The CDR3 loop spans 16 amino acids. Germline CDR1 reads MGHRA; CDR2 reads YSYEKL. CDR3 loop: CASSQAGTSRYSPLHF. The CDR3, as DNA: TGCGCCAGCAGCCAAGCAGGGACCTCGCGCTATTCACCCCTCCACTTT.

In its sample, this clonotype was seen a few times. The gene calls are TRBV14 and TRBJ1-2; D unresolved. The CDR3 has 14 residues. Trimming removed 4 bases at V and 8 bases at J, with 17 bases between. Germline V gene data show CDR1 as SGHDN and CDR2 as FVKESK. CDR3 nucleotide sequence: TGTGCCAGCAGCCCCACGAGGTGGATTGAGGGCTACACCTTC. Amino acids: CASSPTRWIEGYTF.

The chain has TRBV28 and TRBJ2-7; TRBD2 might be the D (6 bases). V was pared by 5 bases and J by 3 bases, with 14 bases between. The CDR3 is 14 residues long. The germline gives CDR1 MDHEN, CDR2 SYDVKM. In DNA, the CDR3 is TGTGCCAGCAGTCCGCCGGCGGGACTCTACGAGCAGTACTTC. The encoded protein is CASSPPAGLYEQYF.

This clonotype has more than one count but fewer than ten. The J gene is TRBJ1-4, the V gene TRBV7-3; maybe TRBD1 (6 bases). The CDR3 is 15 amino acids. Germline V lookup: CDR1 SGHTA, CDR2 FQGTGA. V shed 0 bases and J shed 7 bases, with 12 bases lying between them. In nucleotides, the CDR3 is TGTGCCAGCAGCTTAACGAGGGGGGCGGTTGAAAAACTGTTTTTT. Its protein is CASSLTRGAVEKLFF.

This clonotype occurred many times. The J gene is TRBJ1-1, the V gene TRBV5-1, with 8 nucleotides matching TRBD1. Per the germline V gene, CDR1 is SGHRS and CDR2 is YFSETQ. The J segment lost 4 bases and the V segment lost 2 bases, leaving 1 base of the junction unmatched. The CDR3 is 13 amino acids. The CDR3 sequence: CASSFTGGTEAFF. The DNA of the CDR3 is TGCGCCAGCAGCTTTACAGGGGGCACTGAAGCTTTCTTT.

Regarding this clonotype: Possible read error: a much larger clone is one base away. The chain combines TRBV28 with TRBJ2-1, with 9 bases aligning to TRBD2. Germline trimming cut 10 bases from V and 4 bases from J; bases unmatched to any gene: 8. There are 14 residues in the CDR3. Looked up from germline, CDR1 is MDHEN and CDR2 is SYDVKM. CDR3 DNA: TGTGCCACTGCGGCGGGAGGGTGGTACAATGAGCAGTTCTTC. It yields the protein CATAAGGWYNEQFF.

There are many counts of this clonotype. The chain links TRBV12-3 or TRBV12-4 to TRBJ2-3; D uncertain. There are 13 residues in the CDR3. Trimming took 3 bases from V and 3 from J, leaving 7 bases between them. In DNA, the CDR3 is TGTGCCAGCAGTTTTATGGGGACAGATACGCAGTATTTT. Protein: CASSFMGTDTQYF.

In its sample, this clonotype was seen many times. The CDR3 protein is CASSLESSVNTEAFF. CDR3 DNA sequence: TGTGCCAGCAGCTTAGAATCGAGTGTGAACACTGAAGCTTTCTTT. This chain joins TRBV7-4 and TRBJ1-1; D is undetermined. V was clipped by 1 base and J by 0 bases, with 9 bases between them. Germline CDR1 is SGHVT and CDR2 is SQSDAQ. The CDR3 has 15 amino acids.